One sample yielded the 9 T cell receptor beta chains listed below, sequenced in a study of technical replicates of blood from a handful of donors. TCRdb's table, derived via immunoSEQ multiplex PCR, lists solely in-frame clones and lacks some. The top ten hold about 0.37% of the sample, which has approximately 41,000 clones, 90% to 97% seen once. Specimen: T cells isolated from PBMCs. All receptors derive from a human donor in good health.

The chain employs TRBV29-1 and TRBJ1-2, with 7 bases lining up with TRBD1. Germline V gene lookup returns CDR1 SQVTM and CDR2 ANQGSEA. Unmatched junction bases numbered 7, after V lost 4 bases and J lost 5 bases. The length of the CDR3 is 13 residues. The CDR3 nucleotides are TGCAGCGTTGGAGACAGGGTAGCTTATGGCTACACCTTC. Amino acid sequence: CSVGDRVAYGYTF.

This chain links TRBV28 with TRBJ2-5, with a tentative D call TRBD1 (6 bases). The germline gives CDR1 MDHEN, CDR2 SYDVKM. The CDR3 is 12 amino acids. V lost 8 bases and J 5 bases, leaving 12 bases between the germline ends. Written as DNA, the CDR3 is TGTGCCAGCCGGGACATAGGCGAGACCCAGTACTTC. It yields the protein CASRDIGETQYF.

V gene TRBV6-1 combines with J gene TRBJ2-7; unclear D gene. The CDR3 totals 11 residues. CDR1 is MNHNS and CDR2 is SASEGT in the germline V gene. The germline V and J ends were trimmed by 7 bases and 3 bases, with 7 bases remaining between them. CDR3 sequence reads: CASNLLYEQYF. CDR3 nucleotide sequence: TGTGCCAGCAATCTTCTCTACGAGCAGTACTTC.

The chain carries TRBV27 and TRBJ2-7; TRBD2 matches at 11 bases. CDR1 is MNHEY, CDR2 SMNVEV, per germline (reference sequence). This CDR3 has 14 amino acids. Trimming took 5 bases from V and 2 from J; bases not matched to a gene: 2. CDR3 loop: CASSILAGAYEQYF. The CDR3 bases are TGTGCCAGCAGTATACTAGCGGGAGCCTACGAGCAGTACTTC.

CDR3 loop: CASSPGLVENTEAFF. The DNA for the CDR3 is TGTGCCAGCAGCCCAGGTCTGGTTGAGAACACTGAAGCTTTCTTT. This rearrangement joins TRBV9 to TRBJ1-1; D is uncertain. The germline V and J ends were trimmed by 4 bases and 1 base, with 14 bases remaining between them. The germline CDR1 and CDR2 sequences are SGDLS and YYNGEE. This CDR3 has 15 residues.

The CDR3 DNA reads TGTGCCAGCAGTTTAGCGGGAGTGTACGAGCAGTACTTC. As protein: CASSLAGVYEQYF. This chain joins TRBV27 and TRBJ2-7; 7 positions agree with TRBD2. Germline values: CDR1 MNHEY, CDR2 SMNVEV (reference sequence). The trim removed 2 bases at V and 4 bases at J, leaving 2 bases unmatched. This CDR3 region has 13 residues.

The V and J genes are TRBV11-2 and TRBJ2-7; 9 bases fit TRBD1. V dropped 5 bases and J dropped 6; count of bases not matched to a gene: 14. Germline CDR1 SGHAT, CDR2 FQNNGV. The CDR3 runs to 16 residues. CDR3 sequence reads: CASSRHYPGQGSEQYF. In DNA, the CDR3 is TGTGCCAGCAGCCGTCATTACCCGGGACAGGGATCCGAGCAGTACTTC.

The CDR3 is CASSIQGAGEQFF. CDR3 nucleotide sequence: TGTGCCAGCAGTATTCAGGGGGCCGGTGAGCAGTTCTTC. V and J are TRBV25-1 and TRBJ2-1, with 8 bases fitting TRBD1. The CDR3 covers 13 residues. Losses at the gene ends were 5 bases for V and 9 bases for J; bases not matched to a gene: 6. The germline gives CDR1 MGHDK, CDR2 SYGVNS.

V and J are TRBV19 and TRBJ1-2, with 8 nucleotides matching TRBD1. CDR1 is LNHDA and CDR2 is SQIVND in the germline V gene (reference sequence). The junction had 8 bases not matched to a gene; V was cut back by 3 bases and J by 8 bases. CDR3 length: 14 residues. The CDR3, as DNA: TGTGCCAGTAGTATTCAGGACAGGGAGCCCGGCTACACCTTC. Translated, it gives CASSIQDREPGYTF.